The 7 T cell receptor beta chains listed next were all sequenced from one sample in a study of early stage breast cancer tumors. TCRdb's copy holds only in-frame clones and misses some; the assay was immunoSEQ multiplex PCR. Of approximately 20,000 clones listed, about 76% are singletons. Sequenced sample: blood. Every receptor here comes from a person in their sixties or seventies with breast cancer.

As concerns this clone: Other DNA sequences in this sample translate to the same CDR3. V gene TRBV11-2 combines with J gene TRBJ2-2, with D unclear. CDR1 is SGHAT and CDR2 is FQNNGV in the germline V gene. V was clipped by 4 bases and J by 5 bases, with 8 bases between them. The CDR3 totals 13 residues. The CDR3 sequence: CASSSSLTGELFF. DNA of the CDR3: TGTGCCAGCAGCTCCTCTCTTACCGGGGAGCTGTTTTTT.

The chain combines TRBV6-1 with TRBJ2-7; tentative D call: TRBD2 (5 bases). Trimming pared 4 bases from V and 0 bases from J, leaving 10 bases between. CDR1 is MNHNS and CDR2 is SASEGT in the germline V gene. This CDR3 has 14 amino acids. The CDR3 region is CASSVSGSSYEQYF. In DNA, the CDR3 is TGTGCCAGCAGTGTCAGCGGTAGCTCCTACGAGCAGTACTTC.

The V call is TRBV5-1, the J call TRBJ2-5, with 10 bases aligning to TRBD2. Germline CDR1 reads SGHRS; CDR2 reads YFSETQ. The CDR3 has 18 residues. After removal of 5 bases from V and 1 base from J, the junction contained 14 bases not matched to a gene. CDR3 residues: CASSPMVAGGGGQETQYF. Written as DNA, the CDR3 is TGCGCCAGCAGTCCAATGGTAGCGGGAGGAGGGGGCCAAGAGACCCAGTACTTC.

The V and J genes are TRBV5-1 and TRBJ2-5; possibly TRBD1 or TRBD2 for D (5 bases each). The CDR3 sequence is 14 residues long. V lost 7 bases to trimming and J lost 2 bases, with 15 bases between them. The germline gives CDR1 SGHRS, CDR2 YFSETQ. The CDR3 protein is CASAGFGGQETQYF. The CDR3 coding sequence is TGCGCCAGCGCCGGCTTTGGGGGACAAGAGACCCAGTACTTC.

This clone has a handful of counts. The V and J genes are TRBV19 and TRBJ1-1; D perhaps matches TRBD1 (5 bases). Per germline, CDR1 LNHDA and CDR2 SQIVND (reference sequence). This CDR3 spans 14 amino acids. Trimming left V 7 bases short and J 5 bases short, with 17 bases between. CDR3 sequence reads: CASIGDSPFTEAFF. CDR3 in DNA: TGTGCCAGTATCGGCGACAGTCCTTTTACTGAAGCTTTCTTT.

This clone was counted a few times. V is TRBV14 and J is TRBJ2-5; D is uncertain. Germline V gene sequence: CDR1 SGHDN, CDR2 FVKESK. The CDR3 length is 16 residues. The germline V and J ends were trimmed by 1 base and 4 bases, with 16 bases remaining between them. CDR3 nucleotides: TGTGCCAGCAGCCAAGGTACCTTTGGACCCGGAGAGACCCAGTACTTC. This translates into CASSQGTFGPGETQYF.

The sample holds a few counts of this clone. This chain links TRBV6-5 with TRBJ2-5, with a weak D call TRBD2 (5 bases). Per the germline V gene, CDR1 is MNHEY and CDR2 is SVGAGI. The ends were cut back, 7 bases at V and 0 bases at J, with 12 bases in the middle. The CDR3 consists of 14 residues. As DNA, the CDR3 is TGTGCCAGCAAAGACATAGCGTACCAAGAGACCCAGTACTTC. Translation gives CASKDIAYQETQYF.